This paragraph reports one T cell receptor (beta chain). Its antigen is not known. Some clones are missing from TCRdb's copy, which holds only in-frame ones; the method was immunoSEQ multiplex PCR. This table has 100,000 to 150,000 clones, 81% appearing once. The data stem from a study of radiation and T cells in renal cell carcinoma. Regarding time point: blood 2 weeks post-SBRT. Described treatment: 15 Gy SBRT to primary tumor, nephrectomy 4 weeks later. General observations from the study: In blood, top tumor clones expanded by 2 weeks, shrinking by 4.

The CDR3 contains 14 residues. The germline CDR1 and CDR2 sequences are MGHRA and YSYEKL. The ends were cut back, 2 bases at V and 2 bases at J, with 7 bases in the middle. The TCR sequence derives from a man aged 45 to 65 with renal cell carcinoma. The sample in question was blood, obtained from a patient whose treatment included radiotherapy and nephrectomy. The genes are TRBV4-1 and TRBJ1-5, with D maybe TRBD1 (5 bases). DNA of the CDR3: TGCGCCAGCAGCCAACAGGGTGGCAATCAGCCCCAGCATTTT. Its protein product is CASSQQGGNQPQHF.